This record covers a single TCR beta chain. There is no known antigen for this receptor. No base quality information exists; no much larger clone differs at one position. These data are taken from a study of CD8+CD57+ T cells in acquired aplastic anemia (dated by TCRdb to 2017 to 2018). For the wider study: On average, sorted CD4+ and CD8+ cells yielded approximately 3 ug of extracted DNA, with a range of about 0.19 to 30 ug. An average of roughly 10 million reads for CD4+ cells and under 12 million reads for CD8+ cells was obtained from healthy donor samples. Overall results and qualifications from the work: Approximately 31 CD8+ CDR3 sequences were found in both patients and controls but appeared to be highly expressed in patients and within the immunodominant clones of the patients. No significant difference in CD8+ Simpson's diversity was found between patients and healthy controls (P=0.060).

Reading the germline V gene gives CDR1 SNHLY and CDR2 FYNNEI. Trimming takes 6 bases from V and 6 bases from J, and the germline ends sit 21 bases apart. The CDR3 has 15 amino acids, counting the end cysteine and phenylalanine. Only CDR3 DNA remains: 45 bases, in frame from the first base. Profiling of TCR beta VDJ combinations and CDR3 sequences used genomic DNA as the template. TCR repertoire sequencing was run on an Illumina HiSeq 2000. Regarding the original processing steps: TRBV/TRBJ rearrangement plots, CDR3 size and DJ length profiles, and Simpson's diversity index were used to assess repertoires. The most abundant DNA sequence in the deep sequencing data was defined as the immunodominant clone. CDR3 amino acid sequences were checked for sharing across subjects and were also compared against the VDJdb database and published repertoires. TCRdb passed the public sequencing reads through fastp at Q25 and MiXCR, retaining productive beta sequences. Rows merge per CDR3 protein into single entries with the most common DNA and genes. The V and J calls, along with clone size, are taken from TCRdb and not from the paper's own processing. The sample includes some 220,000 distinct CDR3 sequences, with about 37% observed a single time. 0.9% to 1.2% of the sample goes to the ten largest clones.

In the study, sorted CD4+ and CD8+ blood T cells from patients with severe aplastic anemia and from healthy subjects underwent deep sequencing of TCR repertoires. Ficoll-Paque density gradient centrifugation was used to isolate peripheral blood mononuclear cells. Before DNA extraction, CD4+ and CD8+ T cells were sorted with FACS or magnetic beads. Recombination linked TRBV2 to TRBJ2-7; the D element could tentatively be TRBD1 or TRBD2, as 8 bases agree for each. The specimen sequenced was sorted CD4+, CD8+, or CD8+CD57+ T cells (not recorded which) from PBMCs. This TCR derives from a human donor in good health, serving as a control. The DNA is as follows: TGTGCCAGCAGCTTGGACAGGGTGGCGGGGGGCGAGCAGTACTTC. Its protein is CASSLDRVAGGEQYF.